The rows below give T cell receptor beta chains drawn from one sample of a study of circulating and synovial CD4+ cells in juvenile arthritis. Clones were sequenced by immunoSEQ multiplex PCR, and TCRdb holds only the in-frame ones, with some missing. The table includes roughly 3,800 clones, approximately 80% detected once. Sequenced sample: CD4+ T cells from synovial fluid. The receptors originated from a human donor with juvenile idiopathic arthritis. Each CDR3 is given with its conserved first and last residue.

TRBV27 | CASSLYATQRASGSPLHF
TRBV9 | CASSVAGTDTQYF
TRBV6-6 | CASSPVQGTEQFF
TRBV11-2 | CASSLVQGAREKLFF
TRBV2 | CASNQGLYNEQFF
TRBV7-9 | CASSLWSYNSPLHF
TRBV9 | CASSLRDRGGYEQFF
TRBV10-3 | CATGTSGSGEQFF
TRBV10-3 | CAITISGVFNEQFF
TRBV4-1 | CASSQDIAGGRATQYF
TRBV5-1 | CASSADRDRGSIGYTF
TRBV28 | CAGYPTGKNTEAFF
TRBV11-2 | CASSHPRLAGADEQFF
TRBV6-5 | CASSQGGEQYF
TRBV2 | CASSDGPQGTQYF
TRBV18 | CASALKGDGTDTQYF
TRBV18 | CASSPPKRYQETQYF